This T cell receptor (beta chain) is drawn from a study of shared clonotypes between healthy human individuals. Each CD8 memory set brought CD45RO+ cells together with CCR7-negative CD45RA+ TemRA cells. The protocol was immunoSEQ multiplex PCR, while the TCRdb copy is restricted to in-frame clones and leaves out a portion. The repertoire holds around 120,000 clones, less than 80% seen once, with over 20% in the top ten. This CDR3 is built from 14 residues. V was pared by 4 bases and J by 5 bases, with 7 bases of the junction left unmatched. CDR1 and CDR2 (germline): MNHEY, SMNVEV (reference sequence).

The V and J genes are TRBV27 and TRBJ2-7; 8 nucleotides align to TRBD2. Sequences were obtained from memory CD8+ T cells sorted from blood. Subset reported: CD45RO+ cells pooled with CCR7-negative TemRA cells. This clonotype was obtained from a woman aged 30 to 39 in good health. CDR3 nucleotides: TGTGCCAGCAGTTCGCAGCGGGAGTTAGACGAGCAGTACTTC. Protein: CASSSQRELDEQYF.